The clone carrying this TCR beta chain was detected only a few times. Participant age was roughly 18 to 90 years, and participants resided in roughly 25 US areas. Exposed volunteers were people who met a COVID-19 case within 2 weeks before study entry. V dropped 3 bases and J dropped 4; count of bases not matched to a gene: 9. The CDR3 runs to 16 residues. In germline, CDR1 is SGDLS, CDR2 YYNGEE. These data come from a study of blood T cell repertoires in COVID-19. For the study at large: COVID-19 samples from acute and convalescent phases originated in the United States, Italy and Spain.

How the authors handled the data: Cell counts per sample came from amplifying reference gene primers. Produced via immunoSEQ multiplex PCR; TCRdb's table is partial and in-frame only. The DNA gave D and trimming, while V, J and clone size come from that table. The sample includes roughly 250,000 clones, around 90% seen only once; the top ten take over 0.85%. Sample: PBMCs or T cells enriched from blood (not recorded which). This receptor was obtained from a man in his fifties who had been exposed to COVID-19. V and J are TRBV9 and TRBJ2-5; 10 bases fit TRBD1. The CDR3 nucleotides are TGTGCCAGCAGCGAAGACAGGGGGCTATGGGGAGAGACCCAGTACTTC. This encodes CASSEDRGLWGETQYF.